Listed below are T cell receptor beta chains from one sample, sequenced in a study of technical replicates of blood from a few donors. The assay was immunoSEQ multiplex PCR, and TCRdb's table has in-frame clones only and misses some. The data show about 100,000 clones, roughly 95% seen once. Sequenced material: T cells isolated from PBMCs. The receptors were sampled from a human donor in good health. Both conserved end residues are part of each CDR3. Each record gives: CDR3 length, J gene, D gene, V gene, clone size, CDR3 DNA, CDR3 protein. A D gene is named only where the DNA matches it firmly. Some rows mark clone size as missing; the rest say once, few, many or name a class of expanded clone.

len: 15; j_gene: TRBJ2-2; d_gene: -; v_gene: TRBV6-5; abundance: -; CDR3nt: TGTGCCAGCAGTTACTCTACAGGGCGAACCGGGGAGCTGTTTTTT; CDR3aa: CASSYSTGRTGELFF
len: 14; j_gene: TRBJ1-6; d_gene: TRBD1; v_gene: TRBV6-5; abundance: -; CDR3nt: TGTGCCAGCAGCCGGGACAGGGTCAGATCACCCCTCCACTTT; CDR3aa: CASSRDRVRSPLHF
len: 15; j_gene: TRBJ2-1; d_gene: TRBD2; v_gene: TRBV4-1; abundance: -; CDR3nt: TGCGCCAGCAGCCAAGAAATTCCTAGCGGCAATGAGCAGTTCTTC; CDR3aa: CASSQEIPSGNEQFF
len: 19; j_gene: TRBJ2-3; d_gene: TRBD2; v_gene: TRBV7-3; abundance: once; CDR3nt: TGTGCCTCTCCTTATGGTAGCGGGAGACGGGCCTCTAGCACAGATACGCAGTATTTT; CDR3aa: CASPYGSGRRASSTDTQYF
len: 13; j_gene: TRBJ2-5; d_gene: TRBD1; v_gene: TRBV19; abundance: -; CDR3nt: TGTGCCAGTAGTATGGGACAGCTAGAGACCCAGTACTTC; CDR3aa: CASSMGQLETQYF
len: 15; j_gene: TRBJ2-7; d_gene: TRBD1; v_gene: TRBV5-1; abundance: -; CDR3nt: TGCGCCAGCAGCTTGGAGGGGGCAACCCCCTACGAGCAGTACTTC; CDR3aa: CASSLEGATPYEQYF
len: 15; j_gene: TRBJ2-1; d_gene: TRBD2; v_gene: TRBV12-5; abundance: once; CDR3nt: TGTGCTAGTGGTTTGTTAGCGGGAGGTTTCAATGAGCAGTTCTTC; CDR3aa: CASGLLAGGFNEQFF
len: 15; j_gene: TRBJ2-3; d_gene: -; v_gene: TRBV9; abundance: -; CDR3nt: TGTGCCAGCAGCGGGGGAGGGGGGAGCACAGATACGCAGTATTTT; CDR3aa: CASSGGGGSTDTQYF
len: 12; j_gene: TRBJ2-7; d_gene: -; v_gene: TRBV6-1; abundance: once; CDR3nt: TGTGCCAGCAGTGAAGCGCGCTACGAGCAGTACTTC; CDR3aa: CASSEARYEQYF
len: 14; j_gene: TRBJ1-1; d_gene: TRBD1; v_gene: TRBV6-6; abundance: -; CDR3nt: TGTGCCAGCAGGAAGGGACAGGGGAACACTGAAGCTTTCTTT; CDR3aa: CASRKGQGNTEAFF
len: 15; j_gene: TRBJ1-2; d_gene: -; v_gene: TRBV10-3; abundance: -; CDR3nt: TGTGCCATCAGTGAGTCCCCTAGCACGTTGAATGGCTACACCTTC; CDR3aa: CAISESPSTLNGYTF
len: 12; j_gene: TRBJ1-4; d_gene: -; v_gene: TRBV19; abundance: -; CDR3nt: TGTGCCAGTAGGAGGGTTAATGAAAAACTGTTTTTT; CDR3aa: CASRRVNEKLFF
len: 18; j_gene: TRBJ1-4; d_gene: -; v_gene: TRBV5-3; abundance: once; CDR3nt: TGTGCCAGAAGCTTGGTCCAGAATCGAGGTAAGCCTAATGAAAAACTGTTTTTT; CDR3aa: CARSLVQNRGKPNEKLFF
len: 15; j_gene: TRBJ1-4; d_gene: -; v_gene: TRBV4-2; abundance: -; CDR3nt: TGTGCCAGCAGCCAAGAAGGGGCTGGGTATGAAAAACTGTTTTTT; CDR3aa: CASSQEGAGYEKLFF
len: 19; j_gene: TRBJ1-1; d_gene: TRBD1; v_gene: TRBV6-1; abundance: -; CDR3nt: TGTGCCAGCAGTGGGCGAAGGGGACAGGGGCTTCTCATGAACACTGAAGCTTTCTTT; CDR3aa: CASSGRRGQGLLMNTEAFF
len: 13; j_gene: TRBJ1-2; d_gene: -; v_gene: TRBV7-9; abundance: -; CDR3nt: TGTGCCAGCAGCATTGTGCCGAGGGATGGCTACACCTTC; CDR3aa: CASSIVPRDGYTF
len: 14; j_gene: TRBJ2-7; d_gene: -; v_gene: TRBV9; abundance: -; CDR3nt: TGTGCCAGCAGCGGGGACACCGGGCATCTGGAGCAGTACTTC; CDR3aa: CASSGDTGHLEQYF